What follows are 27 T cell receptor beta chains derived from one specimen sequenced in a study of blood T cell repertoires in COVID-19. Produced via immunoSEQ multiplex PCR; TCRdb's table is partial and in-frame only. The table records approximately 94,000 clones, about nine tenths of them present only once. The sequencing sample was made of peripheral blood. These receptors came from a man aged 50-59 years with active COVID-19.

The rearrangement uses TRBV6-2 or TRBV6-3 and TRBJ1-1; D is undetermined. The V end lost 2 bases, the J end lost 0 bases, and 10 bases lay between the germline ends. Germline V lookup: CDR1 MNHEY, CDR2 SVGEGT. The CDR3 length is 15 residues. The CDR3 sequence: CASSYPPLLNTEAFF. CDR3 nucleotides: TGTGCCAGCAGTTACCCGCCCCTACTGAACACTGAAGCTTTCTTT.

The chain employs TRBV27 and TRBJ1-1; D is undetermined. In germline, CDR1 is MNHEY, CDR2 SMNVEV (reference sequence). CDR3 length: 16 amino acids. V shed 2 bases and J shed 1 base, with 14 bases lying between them. CDR3: CASSLRGLSENTEAFF. Written as DNA, the CDR3 is TGTGCCAGCAGTTTAAGAGGTCTCAGCGAGAACACTGAAGCTTTCTTT.

The genes are TRBV11-2 and TRBJ1-2; 10 nucleotides line up with TRBD1. The CDR3 runs to 17 residues. Trimming took 5 bases from V and 4 from J; bases not matched to a gene: 13. Germline loops: CDR1 SGHAT, CDR2 FQNNGV. The CDR3 is CASSPGTGALSRYGYTF. The CDR3 nucleotides are TGTGCCAGCAGCCCAGGGACAGGGGCCTTAAGCCGCTATGGCTACACCTTC.

The chain carries TRBV18 and TRBJ1-5; 11 nucleotides agree with TRBD1. The CDR3 is made up of 14 amino acids. With V trimmed by 4 bases and J by 7 bases, 3 bases remained unmatched. In germline, CDR1 is KGHSH, CDR2 LQKENI. CDR3 amino acids: CASSQGQGAQPQHF. CDR3 DNA sequence: TGTGCCAGCTCACAAGGACAGGGGGCCCAGCCCCAGCATTTT.

This chain links TRBV7-9 with TRBJ1-2; 7 bases are shared with TRBD1. The CDR3 loop spans 16 amino acids. Germline loops: CDR1 SEHNR, CDR2 FQNEAQ (reference sequence). The V gene end was trimmed by 2 bases and the J gene end by 2 bases; junction bases not matched to a gene: 8. CDR3 DNA sequence: TGTGCCAGCAGCTTACCCCGACTGACAGGGAACTATGGCTACACCTTC. Translation: CASSLPRLTGNYGYTF.

The chain combines TRBV24-1 with TRBJ2-6, with TRBD2 as a possible D gene (5 bases). Germline V gene sequence: CDR1 KGHDR, CDR2 SFDVKD. The CDR3 is 15 amino acids. V was pared by 3 bases and J by 2 bases, with 7 bases between. CDR3 DNA sequence: TGTGCCACCAGTGATGGAGGCACTGGGGCCAACGTCCTGACTTTC. Translated, it gives CATSDGGTGANVLTF.

J is TRBJ1-5 and V is TRBV19; D may be TRBD1 (5 bases). Germline V CDR1 and CDR2: LNHDA, SQIVND (reference sequence). The germline V and J ends were trimmed by 2 bases and 4 bases, with 12 bases remaining between them. This CDR3 comprises 15 residues. The chain's CDR3 is CASSIFSAGNQPQHF. The CDR3 nucleotides are TGTGCCAGTAGTATATTTTCGGCAGGGAATCAGCCCCAGCATTTT.

This sequence joins TRBV24-1 and TRBJ1-2, with 9 positions matching TRBD1. Trimming took 7 bases from V and 3 from J; bases not matched to a gene: 2. The CDR3 contains 13 residues. Germline V gene lookup returns CDR1 KGHDR and CDR2 SFDVKD. The chain's CDR3 is CATRGQGDYGYTF. CDR3 DNA: TGTGCCACCAGGGGACAGGGCGACTATGGCTACACCTTC.

V gene TRBV5-1 combines with J gene TRBJ2-3, with D possibly TRBD2 on 5 matching bases. The V and J ends lost 5 bases and 2 bases respectively, with 18 bases between them. This CDR3 spans 16 amino acids. CDR1 is SGHRS, CDR2 YFSETQ, per germline. The CDR3 nucleotides read TGCGCCAGCAGACGATGGAGCGGAGGTAACACAGATACGCAGTATTTT. It codes for CASRRWSGGNTDTQYF.

J is TRBJ1-2 and V is TRBV9; 8 bases match TRBD1. There are 16 residues in the CDR3. The V segment lost 0 bases and the J segment 4 bases; nucleotides outside the gene matches: 8. Germline-derived CDR1 and CDR2 are SGDLS and YYNGEE. The CDR3, as DNA: TGTGCCAGCAGCGTAGAGGGGAGAACAGGGGGCTATGGCTACACCTTC. The encoded protein is CASSVEGRTGGYGYTF.

The V and J genes are TRBV5-6 and TRBJ2-3; no definite D call. The germline V gene encodes CDR1 SGHDT and CDR2 YYEEEE. Trimming stripped 1 base from V and 5 bases from J, with 8 bases between. The CDR3 is 13 residues long. The CDR3 spells CASSLSGRDTQYF. CDR3 nucleotide sequence: TGTGCCAGCAGCTTGAGTGGTAGAGATACGCAGTATTTT.

This chain joins TRBV6-6 and TRBJ1-1; 10 bases line up with TRBD1. V dropped 7 bases and J dropped 10; count of bases not matched to a gene: 9. The CDR3 loop spans 13 amino acids. The germline V gene encodes CDR1 MNHNY and CDR2 SVGAGI (reference sequence). CDR3: CASTLTGGHGAFF. Written as DNA, the CDR3 is TGTGCCAGCACTCTGACAGGGGGCCATGGAGCTTTCTTT.

The chain recombines TRBV5-1 with TRBJ1-2; D perhaps matches TRBD1 (5 bases). Trimming stripped 0 bases from V and 0 bases from J, with 15 bases between. Germline loops: CDR1 SGHRS, CDR2 YFSETQ. The CDR3 runs to 17 residues. CDR3 bases: TGCGCCAGCAGCTTGGTTCAGGGCCCGATAGCTAACTATGGCTACACCTTC. Translated: CASSLVQGPIANYGYTF.

This chain connects TRBV5-1 to TRBJ1-1; 9 bases map to TRBD1. Germline CDR1 reads SGHRS; CDR2 reads YFSETQ. The CDR3 contains 14 residues. V trimming: 3 bases; J trimming: 5 bases; junction bases outside the gene matches: 5. DNA for the CDR3: TGCGCCAGCAGCTCACCGGGACAGGGAACTGAAGCTTTCTTT. It specifies CASSSPGQGTEAFF.

CDR3 DNA sequence: TGTGCCAGCAGCTTGGACAGGGAACAGGGCGGGGAGCTGTTTTTT. This codes for CASSLDREQGGELFF. The chain couples TRBV5-4 to TRBJ2-2; D might be TRBD1 (6 bases). CDR3 size: 15 residues. The V end was cut by 0 bases, the J end by 7 bases, with 13 bases between. Germline V gene data show CDR1 as SGHNT and CDR2 as YYREEE (reference sequence).

V usage is TRBV21-1 and J usage is TRBJ2-7; TRBD1 was called by the table and not checked on the DNA. TRBV21-1 is tagged as a pseudogene. The CDR3 extends over 12 amino acids. This CDR3 is CASSKEWHEQYV. In DNA form, the CDR3 reads TGTGCCAGCAGCAAAGAGTGGCACGAGCAGTACGTC.

The chain combines TRBV6-5 with TRBJ2-7; 9 bases match TRBD1. The CDR3 spans 15 residues. Trimming cost V 7 bases and J 4 bases; bases outside gene matches: 11. CDR1 is MNHEY and CDR2 is SVGAGI in the germline V gene. CDR3 DNA: TGTGCCAGCAATCGACCGGGACAGGGTTTGTACGAGCAGTACTTC. Translating gives CASNRPGQGLYEQYF.

The J gene is TRBJ2-5, the V gene TRBV5-6, with 8 bases aligning to TRBD1. Losses at the gene ends were 4 bases for V and 1 base for J; bases not matched to a gene: 6. This CDR3 region has 15 residues. The germline V gene has CDR1 SGHDT and CDR2 YYEEEE. CDR3 nucleotides: TGTGCCAGCAGCGGCCGACAGGGGCCCCAAGAGACCCAGTACTTC. As protein: CASSGRQGPQETQYF.

The chain couples TRBV11-2 to TRBJ1-1, with no clear D. This CDR3 is built from 16 residues. Germline CDR1 and CDR2: SGHAT and FQNNGV. Between the trimmed V and J ends, which lost 5 bases and 5 bases, there was a span of 21 bases. For the CDR3, the DNA is TGTGCCAGCAGCCTCAGAGCGTCCGGGTACAAGACTGAAGCTTTCTTT. Translating gives CASSLRASGYKTEAFF.

The chain recombines TRBV5-1 with TRBJ1-1, with a tentative D call TRBD1 (6 bases). The germline CDR1 and CDR2 sequences are SGHRS and YFSETQ. The CDR3 contains 16 residues. Trimming cost V 0 bases and J 10 bases, with 22 bases left between them. DNA of the CDR3: TGCGCCAGCAGCTTGGCCCCAGGGGCCGCGGAATTAAGAGCTTTCTTT. Translation: CASSLAPGAAELRAFF.

The chain has TRBV18 and TRBJ2-1; 7 nucleotides align to TRBD2. The CDR3 is made up of 17 amino acids. V shed 3 bases, J shed 5 bases, and the junction held 13 bases outside the gene matches. Germline V gives CDR1 KGHSH, CDR2 LQKENI. The CDR3 is CASSPPGGRGLNNEQFF. The DNA of the CDR3 is TGTGCCAGCTCACCTCCGGGGGGTCGCGGGCTAAACAATGAGCAGTTCTTC. The complete variable domain, with remaining parts taken from reference TRBV18 and TRBJ2-1, reads NAGVMQNPRHLVRRRGQEARLRCSPMKGHSHVYWYRQLPEEGLKFMVYLQKENIIDESGMPKERFSAEFPKEGPSILRIQQVVRGDSAAYFCASSPPGGRGLNNEQFFGPGTRLTVL.

This sequence joins TRBV19 and TRBJ1-3; no firm D call. Deletions cut 6 bases from V and 8 bases from J, with 20 bases between. The CDR3 sequence is 15 residues long. CDR1 and CDR2 from the germline V gene are LNHDA and SQIVND (reference sequence). CDR3 in amino acids: CASRDRGTYGDTIYF. The DNA for the CDR3 is TGTGCCAGTAGGGACCGGGGAACTTACGGAGACACCATATATTTT. The whole variable domain, remainder taken from reference TRBV19 and TRBJ1-3, is DGGITQSPKYLFRKEGQNVTLSCEQNLNHDAMYWYRQDPGQGLRLIYYSQIVNDFQKGDIAEGYSVSREKKESFPLTVTSAQKNPTAFYLCASRDRGTYGDTIYFGEGSWLTVV.

The chain has TRBV6-2 or TRBV6-3 and TRBJ2-3, with D perhaps TRBD2 (5 bases). CDR3 length equals 15 residues. V was shortened by 6 bases and J by 2 bases, with 15 bases between the two germline ends. From germline, CDR1 is MNHEY and CDR2 SVGEGT. CDR3 loop: CASSPPGSATDTQYF. CDR3 nucleotides: TGTGCCAGCAGCCCCCCGGGGTCTGCCACAGATACGCAGTATTTT.

V gene TRBV10-2 combines with J gene TRBJ1-1; TRBD1 is a possible D gene (5 bases). Trimming removed 6 bases from V and 5 bases from J, with 10 bases in between. This CDR3 comprises 12 residues. Germline CDR1 reads WSHSY; CDR2 reads SAAADI. The CDR3 loop is CASSHQGTEAFF. The CDR3 coding sequence is TGCGCCAGCAGCCATCAGGGAACTGAAGCTTTCTTT.

This clone was observed once. The chain combines TRBV4-2 with TRBJ2-3; TRBD2 aligns across 13 bases. Per germline, CDR1 LGHNA and CDR2 YNFKEQ. Trimming at V came to 1 base and at J to 4 bases, leaving 11 bases not matched to a gene. CDR3 length: 19 residues. The CDR3 spells CASSQVVPGLAGVADTQYF. The CDR3 region has the DNA TGTGCCAGCAGCCAAGTCGTCCCAGGACTAGCGGGAGTTGCAGATACGCAGTATTTT.

The rearrangement joins TRBV18 to TRBJ1-1; perhaps TRBD1 as D (5 bases). Germline V gene sequence: CDR1 KGHSH, CDR2 LQKENI. Trimming removed 5 bases from V and 7 bases from J, with 11 bases in between. The CDR3 loop spans 12 amino acids. CDR3 sequence: CASSGGDGEAFF. CDR3 in DNA: TGTGCCAGCTCAGGGGGGGACGGTGAAGCTTTCTTT.

J is TRBJ1-5 and V is TRBV4-1; 10 bases are a match to TRBD1. The CDR3 covers 15 residues. Germline values: CDR1 MGHRA, CDR2 YSYEKL. V lost 1 base, J lost 7 bases, and 4 bases stayed unmatched. CDR3 coding DNA: TGCGCCAGCAGCCAAGGACAGGGGGCGCGGCAGCCCCAGCATTTT. This gives the protein CASSQGQGARQPQHF.